This T cell receptor (beta chain) was observed in a study of CD8 T cells in Susac syndrome. When the RNA was reverse transcribed, random hexamers were used with an input of about 0.5 to 1 ug. Amplification of TCR beta CDR3 used immunoSEQ multiplex PCR across 54 Vbeta and 13 Jbeta. A single record per CDR3 protein comes from TCRdb applying MiXCR to the immunoSEQ multiplex PCR reads. Counted here are roughly 150,000 distinct CDR3 sequences, approximately 96% occurring once; the ten biggest clones make up 0.15% to 0.2%. The length of the CDR3 is 15 residues. Trimming took off 0 bases at V and 5 bases at J, with 11 bases between the two ends. CDR1 is SGHRS and CDR2 is YFSETQ in the germline V gene. CD8+ and CD4+ T cells from blood underwent TCR beta sequencing.

Material: CD4+ T cells from PBMCs. J is TRBJ1-4 and V is TRBV5-1; tentative D call: TRBD1 (5 bases). The source is a human donor with Susac syndrome. CDR3 bases: TGCGCCAGCAGCTTGGTTACAGGCGAGAATGAAAAACTGTTTTTT. This gives the protein CASSLVTGENEKLFF.